Below, one T cell receptor beta chain is given with its context. This record belongs to a study of monozygotic twins with inflammatory bowel disease. The CDR3 covers 14 residues. In germline, CDR1 is LGHNA, CDR2 YNFKEQ. No DNA is given; TCRdb re-called the 5' RACE reads and lists each CDR3 protein once. The table for this sample gives under 200,000 distinct CDR3 sequences. The receptor comes from a human donor with ulcerative colitis or Crohn's disease, or a healthy co-twin of an affected twin (not recorded which). The sequencing input was blood. The rearrangement links TRBV4-2 to TRBJ1-2. CDR3 protein: CASSQVSGGDGYTF.